This TCR beta chain was observed in a study of follicular helper T cells after annual influenza vaccination. The wider study: For some subjects, blood spans the 2013-2014, 2014-2015 and 2015-2016 annual vaccinations. Regarding the study as a whole: Most later recoveries of Day 7 ICOS+CD38+ clones were ICOS-CD38- cTfh. Rare clonotypes were missed; only about 9.5-23% of cells gave TCRB.

The assay was immunoSEQ multiplex PCR, and TCRdb's table has in-frame clones only and misses some. The data contain more than 10,000 clones, roughly four fifths of them singletons. CDR1 and CDR2 (germline): SEHNR, FQNEAQ (reference sequence). V lost 5 bases to trimming and J lost 7 bases, with 17 bases between them. The CDR3 length is 14 residues. As concerns this clone: Its antigen is still unknown.

This material consisted of CXCR5- memory CD4+ T cells sorted from blood, taken 6 weeks after influenza vaccination. This TCR derives from an adult who received the influenza vaccine. The gene calls are TRBV7-9 and TRBJ1-2, with D maybe TRBD1 (5 bases). The CDR3 sequence is CASSPTQGSGGYTF. CDR3 nucleotide sequence: TGTGCCAGCAGCCCGACCCAGGGTTCCGGTGGCTACACCTTC.